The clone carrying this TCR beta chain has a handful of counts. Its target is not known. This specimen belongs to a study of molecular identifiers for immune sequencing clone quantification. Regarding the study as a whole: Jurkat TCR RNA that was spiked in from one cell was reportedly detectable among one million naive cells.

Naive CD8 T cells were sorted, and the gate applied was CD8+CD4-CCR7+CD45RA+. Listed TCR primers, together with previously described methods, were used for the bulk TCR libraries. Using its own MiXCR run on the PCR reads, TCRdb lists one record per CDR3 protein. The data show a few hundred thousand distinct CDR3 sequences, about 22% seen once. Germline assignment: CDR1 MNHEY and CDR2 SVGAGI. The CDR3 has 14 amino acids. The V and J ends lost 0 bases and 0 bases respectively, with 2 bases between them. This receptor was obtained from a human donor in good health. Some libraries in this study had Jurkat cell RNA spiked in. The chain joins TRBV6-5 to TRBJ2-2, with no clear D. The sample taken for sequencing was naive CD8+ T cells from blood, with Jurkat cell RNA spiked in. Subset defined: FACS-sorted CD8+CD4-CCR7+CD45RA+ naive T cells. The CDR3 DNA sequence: TGTGCCAGCAGTTACTCGACGAACACCGGGGAGCTGTTTTTT. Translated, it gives CASSYSTNTGELFF.